The 29 T cell receptor beta chains below come from one sample, sequenced in a study of cytomegalovirus exposure and HLA in healthy donors (dated by TCRdb to about 2017). Library construction relied on the immunoSEQ multiplex PCR assay. The clones in this table, taken by TCRdb from immuneACCESS, are in-frame only. Not every clone is retained; where verified, under half of the shortfall comes from an unresolved V gene, and the cause of the rest is unknown. The sample records some 250,000 clones, about nine tenths of which are singletons. The ten largest clones take up around 3.1% of the sample. The material sequenced was PBMCs. These receptors all stem from a woman in her twenties or thirties in good health and CMV-seronegative.

The chain couples TRBV11-3 to TRBJ2-3, with no clear D. Germline V gene lookup returns CDR1 SGHNT and CDR2 YENEEA. There are 11 residues in the CDR3. The germline V and J ends were trimmed by 3 bases and 8 bases, with 6 bases remaining between them. CDR3: CASSFRVTQYF. As DNA, the CDR3 is TGTGCCAGCAGCTTTAGGGTTACGCAGTATTTT.

This chain links TRBV28 with TRBJ2-7, with 7 nucleotides matching TRBD1. With 5 bases clipped from V and 4 bases from J, the junction kept 5 bases outside the gene matches. The V gene's germline CDR1 is MDHEN and CDR2 SYDVKM. The CDR3 consists of 13 residues. The CDR3 is CASSVTGDYEQYF. For the CDR3, the DNA is TGTGCCAGCAGTGTTACAGGGGATTACGAGCAGTACTTC. Using reference TRBV28 and TRBJ2-7 for the parts outside the CDR3, the full variable domain is DVKVTQSSRYLVKRTGEKVFLECVQDMDHENMFWYRQDPGLGLRLIYFSYDVKMKEKGDIPEGYSVSREKKERFSLILESASTNQTSMYLCASSVTGDYEQYFGPGTRLTVT.

This rearrangement joins TRBV2 to TRBJ2-7; possible D gene TRBD1, 5 bases. CDR3 length equals 11 residues. With 2 bases removed from V and 12 bases from J, the gap between germline ends came to 11 bases. Germline V gene sequence: CDR1 SNHLY, CDR2 FYNNEI. The CDR3 bases are TGTGCCAGCAGTGAAATACAGGCATGGTACTTC. Residues: CASSEIQAWYF.

The J gene is TRBJ1-5, the V gene TRBV28, with D uncertain. In germline, CDR1 is MDHEN, CDR2 SYDVKM. This CDR3 region has 9 residues. V was cut by 5 bases and J by 9 bases, with 2 bases left in between. CDR3 residues: CASSPPQHF. The CDR3, as DNA: TGTGCCAGCAGTCCGCCCCAGCATTTT.

This chain joins TRBV18 and TRBJ2-1; 13 bases line up with TRBD2. The junction had 4 bases not matched to a gene; V was cut back by 6 bases and J by 2 bases. CDR1 KGHSH and CDR2 LQKENI come from the germline V gene. This CDR3 is 16 amino acids long. The CDR3 DNA is TGTGCCAGCTCCCCCGGGACTAGCGGGACCTACAATGAGCAGTTCTTC. Translating it yields CASSPGTSGTYNEQFF. Full variable domain (rest looked up from reference TRBV18 and TRBJ2-1): NAGVMQNPRHLVRRRGQEARLRCSPMKGHSHVYWYRQLPEEGLKFMVYLQKENIIDESGMPKERFSAEFPKEGPSILRIQQVVRGDSAAYFCASSPGTSGTYNEQFFGPGTRLTVL.

The chain employs TRBV6-5 and TRBJ1-2, with a weak D call TRBD1 (5 bases). Germline V lookup: CDR1 MNHEY, CDR2 SVGAGI. This CDR3 contains 12 residues. V gave up 5 bases and J gave up 9 bases, with 13 bases separating them. The CDR3 nucleotides read TGTGCCAGCAGTGCCCCGGGACCGCGCTACACCTTC. Translation: CASSAPGPRYTF.

The gene calls are TRBV7-2 and TRBJ2-1; 12 bases are shared with TRBD2. V lost 5 bases, J lost 4 bases, and 9 bases stayed unmatched. The CDR3 loop spans 17 amino acids. The germline V gene encodes CDR1 SGHTA and CDR2 FQGNSA. The CDR3 loop is CASSPPPTSGRYNEQFF. The CDR3 nucleotides read TGTGCCAGCAGCCCCCCGCCGACTAGCGGGAGATACAATGAGCAGTTCTTC.

The V gene is TRBV4-3, the J gene TRBJ1-2; 7 bases line up with TRBD1. V lost 4 bases to trimming and J lost 4 bases; unmatched junction nucleotides: 12. Germline V gives CDR1 LGHNA, CDR2 YSLEER. This CDR3 has 16 residues. CDR3 region: CASSPRAGQVFYGYTF. The CDR3 DNA sequence: TGCGCCAGCAGCCCCAGGGCCGGACAGGTCTTCTATGGCTACACCTTC.

The rearrangement links TRBV29-1 to TRBJ2-7; possibly TRBD2 for D (7 bases). This CDR3 is built from 11 residues. V lost 8 bases to trimming and J lost 7 bases, with 15 bases between them. Germline assignment: CDR1 SQVTM and CDR2 ANQGSEA. This chain's CDR3 is CSSRRGREQYF. CDR3 nucleotides: TGCAGCTCCCGGCGGGGGCGAGAGCAGTACTTC.

The chain employs TRBV29-1 and TRBJ2-5; D unclear. Germline CDR1 is SQVTM and CDR2 is ANQGSEA. V was clipped by 6 bases and J by 0 bases, with 20 bases between them. CDR3 length: 16 amino acids. The CDR3 bases are TGCAGCGTCGCCAAAACTCGAGAGCGATACCAAGAGACCCAGTACTTC. Its protein product is CSVAKTRERYQETQYF.

J is TRBJ1-3 and V is TRBV20-1; D is ambiguous. V was clipped by 5 bases and J by 1 base, with 3 bases between them. Per the germline V gene, CDR1 is DFQATT and CDR2 is SNEGSKA (reference sequence). CDR3 length: 11 amino acids. The CDR3 region has the DNA TGCAGTGCTCGTTCTGGAAACACCATATATTTT. This encodes CSARSGNTIYF.

The chain employs TRBV7-3 and TRBJ2-5, with D tentatively TRBD2 (7 bases). Germline CDR1 and CDR2: SGHTA and FQGTGA. This CDR3 is built from 16 residues. Trimming took 5 bases from V and 10 from J, leaving 26 bases between them. CDR3: CASSPRGGFSGTDQYF. The CDR3 DNA is TGTGCCAGCAGCCCGAGGGGGGGATTCTCCGGAACAGACCAGTACTTC.

V is TRBV27 and J is TRBJ1-2; a possible D gene is TRBD1 (5 bases). V shed 3 bases and J shed 0 bases, with 11 bases lying between them. The germline CDR1 and CDR2 sequences are MNHEY and SMNVEV (reference sequence). This CDR3 is built from 15 residues. As DNA, the CDR3 is TGTGCCAGCAGTTTGAGGGGAATTGCTAACTATGGCTACACCTTC. It specifies CASSLRGIANYGYTF.

The CDR3, as DNA: TGTGCCTGGAGCAGGGAGAAAGATACGCAGTATTTT. This translates into CAWSREKDTQYF. The chain links TRBV30 to TRBJ2-3, with D possibly called TRBD1 or TRBD2 (5 bases each). V was trimmed by 3 bases and J by 5 bases, leaving 9 bases between them. The germline V gene has CDR1 GTSNPN and CDR2 SVGIG (reference sequence). The CDR3 is made up of 12 amino acids.

V is TRBV18 and J is TRBJ2-2; D remains ambiguous. Germline values: CDR1 KGHSH, CDR2 LQKENI. The CDR3 loop spans 13 amino acids. Trimming removed 2 bases from V and 5 bases from J, with 6 bases in between. The chain's CDR3 is CASSPSVTGELFF. The CDR3 DNA reads as TGTGCCAGCTCACCATCGGTAACCGGGGAGCTGTTTTTT.

This chain uses TRBV7-2 with TRBJ2-7; 12 nucleotides line up with TRBD2. Germline assignment: CDR1 SGHTA and CDR2 FQGNSA. The CDR3 consists of 19 residues. V trimming: 1 base; J trimming: 6 bases; junction bases outside the gene matches: 16. CDR3 DNA: TGTGCCAGCAGCTTAGTCGCTAGCGGGAGGGCCCCGGGGTTTGGCGAGCAGTACTTC. This encodes CASSLVASGRAPGFGEQYF.

The chain carries TRBV27 and TRBJ2-7; D is perhaps TRBD1 (5 bases). Per germline, CDR1 MNHEY and CDR2 SMNVEV (reference sequence). V was cut by 3 bases and J by 3 bases, with 12 bases left in between. CDR3 length: 14 residues. CDR3 region: CASSFGRVGYEQYF. The CDR3 nucleotides read TGTGCCAGCAGTTTTGGCAGGGTGGGCTACGAGCAGTACTTC.

J is TRBJ2-7 and V is TRBV28, with TRBD1 matching 7 bases. V gave up 5 bases and J gave up 9 bases; unmatched junction bases: 7. The germline V gene encodes CDR1 MDHEN and CDR2 SYDVKM. This CDR3 is built from 12 residues. In DNA form, the CDR3 reads TGTGCCAGCAGTGAATCGACAGGGACGCAGTACTTC. Its protein is CASSESTGTQYF.

The chain links TRBV7-6 to TRBJ2-3; D gene ambiguous. The germline gives CDR1 SGHVS, CDR2 FNYEAQ. The CDR3 spans 15 residues. V lost 1 base to trimming and J lost 1 base, with 9 bases between them. The CDR3, as DNA: TGTGCCAGCAGCTTAGGTCAGAGTGGCACAGATACGCAGTATTTT. Protein: CASSLGQSGTDTQYF. The full variable domain, rest sourced from reference TRBV7-6 and TRBJ2-3, is GAGVSQSPRYKVTKRGQDVALRCDPISGHVSLYWYRQALGQGPEFLTYFNYEAQQDKSGLPNDRFSAERPEGSISTLTIQRTEQRDSAMYRCASSLGQSGTDTQYFGPGTRLTVL.

CDR3 sequence: CASRRDWNEQFF. CDR3 nucleotides: TGTGCCAGCCGCAGGGACTGGAATGAGCAGTTCTTC. The chain has TRBV27 and TRBJ2-1; a weak D match, TRBD2 (6 bases). Trimming pared 8 bases from V and 7 bases from J, leaving 12 bases between. CDR3 length: 12 amino acids. Looked up from germline, CDR1 is MNHEY and CDR2 is SMNVEV (reference sequence).

The chain has TRBV4-3 and TRBJ2-2, with a tentative D call TRBD1 (5 bases). The CDR3 is 14 amino acids. V lost 1 base to trimming and J lost 6 bases, with 9 bases between them. Germline CDR1 LGHNA, CDR2 YSLEER. The CDR3 bases are TGCGCCAGCAGCCAAGGACAGTCTCCCGGGGAGCTGTTTTTT. Translating it yields CASSQGQSPGELFF.

The chain joins TRBV27 to TRBJ2-1; possibly TRBD2 for D (6 bases). V was clipped by 4 bases and J by 6 bases, with 7 bases between them. The CDR3 totals 12 residues. Germline V lookup: CDR1 MNHEY, CDR2 SMNVEV (reference sequence). CDR3 nucleotides: TGTGCCAGCAGTTCGACTAGCAATGAGCAGTTCTTC. Its translation is CASSSTSNEQFF.

V gene TRBV29-1 combines with J gene TRBJ1-2, with D unclear. The V end was cut by 6 bases, the J end by 4 bases, with 9 bases between. The CDR3 consists of 11 residues. Germline-derived CDR1 and CDR2 are SQVTM and ANQGSEA. CDR3 loop: CSVEDGYGYTF. The CDR3 nucleotides read TGCAGCGTGGAGGACGGCTATGGCTACACCTTC.

The rearrangement joins TRBV27 to TRBJ2-7; 9 bases line up with TRBD1. The CDR3 extends over 15 amino acids. The junction had 9 bases not matched to a gene; V was cut back by 6 bases and J by 3 bases. The germline V gene encodes CDR1 MNHEY and CDR2 SMNVEV (reference sequence). The CDR3 DNA reads as TGTGCCAGCAGACCTCCCGGGACAGGGATCTACGAGCAGTACTTC. Translated, it gives CASRPPGTGIYEQYF.

The chain joins TRBV9 to TRBJ2-7, with D perhaps TRBD2 (6 bases). There are 14 residues in the CDR3. V was shortened by 3 bases and J by 2 bases, with 12 bases between the two germline ends. Germline lookup yields CDR1 SGDLS and CDR2 YYNGEE. The CDR3 nucleotides read TGTGCCAGCAGCGCGGAGGGTCGCGCCTACGAGCAGTACTTC. Residues: CASSAEGRAYEQYF.

This chain uses TRBV7-2 with TRBJ2-5; 8 bases align to TRBD2. Germline V lookup: CDR1 SGHTA, CDR2 FQGNSA. J was trimmed by 5 bases and V by 6 bases; bases with no gene match: 8. The CDR3 length is 14 residues. In nucleotides, the CDR3 is TGTGCCAGCAGTCAAGCGGGAGCGGGTGAGACCCAGTACTTC. Translation gives CASSQAGAGETQYF.

The chain couples TRBV28 to TRBJ1-4; the D is unclear. CDR1 is MDHEN, CDR2 SYDVKM, per germline. The CDR3 contains 15 residues. V was cut by 6 bases and J by 3 bases, with 14 bases left in between. CDR3 residues: CASRPTRGANEKLFF. CDR3 bases: TGTGCCAGCAGACCCACAAGAGGTGCTAATGAAAAACTGTTTTTT.

This clone was detected once. The V and J genes are TRBV2 and TRBJ2-7; D is undetermined. Germline V gene sequence: CDR1 SNHLY, CDR2 FYNNEI. The CDR3 is 16 residues long. Deletions cut 5 bases from V and 1 base from J, with 18 bases between. The DNA for the CDR3 is TGTGCCAGCAGTCACTCCACCTCTAGTAGGTCCTACGAGCAGTACTTC. Translating gives CASSHSTSSRSYEQYF.

This clone is a singleton in its sample. CDR3 nucleotides: TGCGCCAGCAGCCAAGCTAAGGGAGGCGGGAATGAGCAGTTCTTC. Its translation: CASSQAKGGGNEQFF. This rearrangement joins TRBV4-1 to TRBJ2-1; perhaps TRBD2 as D (6 bases). The CDR3 is 15 residues long. Trimming removed 1 base from V and 7 bases from J, with 14 bases in between. Germline loops: CDR1 MGHRA, CDR2 YSYEKL.